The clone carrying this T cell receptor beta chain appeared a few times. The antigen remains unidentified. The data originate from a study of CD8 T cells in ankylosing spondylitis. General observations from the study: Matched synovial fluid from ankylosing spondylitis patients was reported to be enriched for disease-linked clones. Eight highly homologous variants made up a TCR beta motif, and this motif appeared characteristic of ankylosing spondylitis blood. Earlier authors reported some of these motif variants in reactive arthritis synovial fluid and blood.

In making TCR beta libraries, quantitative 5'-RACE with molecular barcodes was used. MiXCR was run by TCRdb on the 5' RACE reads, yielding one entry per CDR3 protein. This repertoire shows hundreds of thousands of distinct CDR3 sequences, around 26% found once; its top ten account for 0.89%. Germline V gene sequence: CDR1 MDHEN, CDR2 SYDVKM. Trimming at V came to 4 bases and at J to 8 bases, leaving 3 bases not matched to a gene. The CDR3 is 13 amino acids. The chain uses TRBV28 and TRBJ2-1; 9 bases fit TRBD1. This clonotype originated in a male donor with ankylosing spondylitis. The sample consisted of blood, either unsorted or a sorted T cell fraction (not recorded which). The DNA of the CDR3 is TGTGCCAGCAGTTGGGACAGGGCCGATGAGCAGTTCTTC. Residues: CASSWDRADEQFF.